A selection of T cell receptor beta chains follows, all from one sample in a study of regulatory T cells in long-lasting Graves disease. One entry per CDR3 protein results from TCRdb running MiXCR on the multiplex PCR reads. Here the sample spans roughly 430,000 distinct CDR3 sequences, about a sixth being singletons. These data were also reused for a study on T cells in Graves' hyperthyroidism and ophthalmopathy.

The material was peripheral blood mononuclear cells (PBMCs), obtained at new diagnosis, from a patient treated with antithyroid drugs. These receptors originate from a woman in her twenties or thirties with Graves disease. CDR3s include the opening cysteine and the closing phenylalanine or tryptophan. Fields, in order: V gene, J gene, D gene, clone size, CDR3 DNA, CDR3 protein. The D gene is left open where the match is weak. Expanded clones are given a class, and other clones once, few, many or no size at all.

>TRBV11-2|TRBJ2-3|NA|few
TGTGCCAGCAGCGCTTCTTCCATGGCAGATACGCAGTATTTT
CASSASSMADTQYF
>TRBV6-1|TRBJ2-7|TRBD2|few
TGTGCCAGCAGTCAGACTAGCGGGAGGTTCTCCTACGAGCAGTACTTC
CASSQTSGRFSYEQYF
>TRBV5-1|TRBJ2-2|NA|NA
TGCGCCAGCGAGACAGGATATGGCGGGGAGCTGTTTTTT
CASETGYGGELFF
>TRBV7-9|TRBJ1-1|NA|many
TGTGCCAGCAGTACCGGCTTAGAAGCTTTCTTT
CASSTGLEAFF
>TRBV18|TRBJ2-5|NA|many
TGTGCCAGCTCACCACTTGGGTCACAAGAGACCCAGTACTTC
CASSPLGSQETQYF
>TRBV7-9|TRBJ2-3|NA|many
TGTGCCAGCAGCTTAGCCGCGGGCGGTTCGGATACGCAGTATTTT
CASSLAAGGSDTQYF
>TRBV9|TRBJ1-2|TRBD1|few
TGTGCCAGCAGCGACTCGGACAGGGGGTTAAACTATGGCTACACCTTC
CASSDSDRGLNYGYTF
>TRBV5-1|TRBJ1-5|NA|many
TGCGCCAGCAGCTTGACTACGGGGTGGAATCAGCCCCAGCATTTT
CASSLTTGWNQPQHF
>TRBV2|TRBJ1-5|NA|NA
TGTGCCAGTGGGTTAGAAGGGGGCAATCAGCCCCAGCATTTT
CASGLEGGNQPQHF
>TRBV7-2|TRBJ2-6|NA|NA
TGTGCCAGCAGCGGGAGACTACAGGGAAGAAAGAGCTCTGGGGCCAACGTCCTGACTTTC
CASSGRLQGRKSSGANVLTF
>TRBV10-3|TRBJ2-3|NA|NA
TGTGCCAGCACGGGGACAGATACGCAGTATTTT
CASTGTDTQYF
>TRBV7-9|TRBJ1-5|NA|few
TGTGCCAGCAGCAAGCAAGGGGTTGGCAATCAGCCCCAGCATTTT
CASSKQGVGNQPQHF
>TRBV7-9|TRBJ2-1|NA|few
TGTGCCAGCAGAGGTCGTGCGGGCAAGAGTGTCGGTGAGCAGTTCTTC
CASRGRAGKSVGEQFF
>TRBV27|TRBJ1-5|NA|few
TGTGCCAGCAGTTGGGGGCCCGATCAGCCCCAGCATTTT
CASSWGPDQPQHF
>TRBV20-1|TRBJ1-2|NA|many
TGCAGTGCCCCAAGGGAGGGATATGGCTACACCTTC
CSAPREGYGYTF
>TRBV7-9|TRBJ2-7|NA|NA
TGTGCCAGCAGCTTACGAAACTACGAGCAGTACTTC
CASSLRNYEQYF
>TRBV28|TRBJ2-7|NA|many
TGTGCCAGCAGGGGGACTGCGGGGAGCTCCTACGAGCAGTACTTC
CASRGTAGSSYEQYF
>TRBV20-1|TRBJ2-5|NA|many
TGCAGTGCTAGAGGGACGGGGTTTAAAGAGACCCAGTACTTC
CSARGTGFKETQYF
>TRBV7-9|TRBJ2-1|NA|many
TGTGCCACCTCGGGTGGGGTCTCCTACAATGAGCAGTTCTTC
CATSGGVSYNEQFF
>TRBV19|TRBJ2-1|NA|few
TGTGCCAGTAGTATAGGGGGGGGGGCGTCCCGCCATGAGCAGTTCTTC
CASSIGGGASRHEQFF
>TRBV5-6|TRBJ2-3|TRBD2|NA
TGTGCCAGCAGCTTAATCCCCGCTAGCGGGAGGGCAGATACGCAGTATTTT
CASSLIPASGRADTQYF
>TRBV11-3|TRBJ2-7|NA|many
TGTGCCAGCAGCGGGGGCGCACCCCCCTACGAGCAGTACTTC
CASSGGAPPYEQYF
>TRBV28|TRBJ2-7|TRBD2|many
TGTGCCGCCGCCTCACCGTGGCGGGAGTTCTACGAGCAGTACTTC
CAAASPWREFYEQYF
>TRBV4-1|TRBJ1-2|NA|NA
TGCGCCAGCAGCCAAGTCCGGGCCCCACGCGGGACTAACTATGGCTACACCTTC
CASSQVRAPRGTNYGYTF
>TRBV27|TRBJ2-3|NA|few
TGTGCCAGCAGTTTGTCGGCTGTGACAGATACGCAGTATTTT
CASSLSAVTDTQYF
>TRBV2|TRBJ2-5|NA|many
TGTGCCAGCAGACTAATACTAGGAGAGACCCAGTACTTC
CASRLILGETQYF
>TRBV19|TRBJ1-2|TRBD1|few
TGTGCCAGTAGCTTCAACTACCGGACAGGGCTCTATGGCTACACCTTC
CASSFNYRTGLYGYTF
>TRBV4-1|TRBJ1-5|NA|many
TGCGCCAGCAGCCAAGGGGCACTGAATCAGCCCCAGCATTTT
CASSQGALNQPQHF
>TRBV10-1|TRBJ1-1|NA|many
TGCGCCAGCAGTGAGGGCGAGCGGGCTTTCTTT
CASSEGERAFF
>TRBV6-1|TRBJ2-1|TRBD2|NA
TGTGCCAGCAGGCTCCCGGGAGGCCTCAATGAGCAGTTCTTC
CASRLPGGLNEQFF
>TRBV19|TRBJ1-2|NA|few
TGTGCCAGTAGTATAGATCAGGCCGGTAACTATGGCTACACCTTC
CASSIDQAGNYGYTF
>TRBV20-1|TRBJ2-5|NA|once
TGCAGTGCTGGAAAGTACAGGGACCAAGAGACCCAGTACTTC
CSAGKYRDQETQYF
>TRBV18|TRBJ1-2|TRBD1|many
TGTGCCAGCTCACCAACGAGACAGGGGAGCTATGGCTACACCTTC
CASSPTRQGSYGYTF
>TRBV7-3|TRBJ2-1|TRBD2|many
TGTGCCAGCAGCTTAAAGGGAAGCGGGAGTAGGTATGAGCAGTTCTTC
CASSLKGSGSRYEQFF
>TRBV6-5|TRBJ1-5|NA|many
TGTGCCAGCAGTTACATGGTAAATCAGCCCCAGCATTTT
CASSYMVNQPQHF
>TRBV18|TRBJ1-1|NA|many
TGTGCCAGCTCAGATAACAGGGCCCTGAACACTGAAGCTTTCTTT
CASSDNRALNTEAFF
>TRBV27|TRBJ2-7|TRBD2|many
TGTGCCAGCAGACGCGCTAGCGGGAGGGGGTCCTACGAGCAGTACTTC
CASRRASGRGSYEQYF
>TRBV27|TRBJ1-2|NA|many
TGTGCCAGCACCTATACGACAAATATAGATTATGGCTACACCTTC
CASTYTTNIDYGYTF
>TRBV7-2|TRBJ2-1|TRBD2|NA
TGTGCCAGCAGCCTGCGGCGGGAGGGGAATGAGCAGTTCTTC
CASSLRREGNEQFF
>TRBV20-1|TRBJ1-5|NA|many
TGCAGTGCTACCGTAGTGCGCAATCAGCCCCAGCATTTT
CSATVVRNQPQHF
>TRBV13|TRBJ2-1|NA|few
TGTGCCAGCAGCTTCCGTCTGGGACCTAAACTCGATGAGCAGTTCTTC
CASSFRLGPKLDEQFF
>TRBV24-1|TRBJ2-2|TRBD1|few
TGTGCCACCCAGGACAGGGCGGCGAACACCGGGGAGCTGTTTTTT
CATQDRAANTGELFF
>TRBV10-3|TRBJ2-5|NA|few
TGTGCCACCGCGGCTAGAGAACAAGAGACCCAGTACTTC
CATAAREQETQYF
>TRBV4-2|TRBJ1-1|TRBD1|many
TGTGCCAGCAGCCATGAAAGGGGGCGCGAGGGTGAAGCTTTCTTT
CASSHERGREGEAFF
>TRBV3-1|TRBJ1-2|NA|many
TGTGCCAGCAGCCAAGGGGCAAGGAACTATGGCTACACCTTC
CASSQGARNYGYTF